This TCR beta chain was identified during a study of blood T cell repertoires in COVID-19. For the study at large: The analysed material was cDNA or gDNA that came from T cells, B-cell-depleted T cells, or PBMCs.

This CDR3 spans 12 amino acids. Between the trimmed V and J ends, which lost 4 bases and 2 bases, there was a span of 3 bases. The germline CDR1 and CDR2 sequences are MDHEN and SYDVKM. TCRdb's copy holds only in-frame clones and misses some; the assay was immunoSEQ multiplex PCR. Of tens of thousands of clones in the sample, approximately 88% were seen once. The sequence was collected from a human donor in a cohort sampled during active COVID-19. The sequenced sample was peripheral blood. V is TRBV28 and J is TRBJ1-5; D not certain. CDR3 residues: CASSSGNQPQHF. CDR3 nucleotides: TGTGCCAGCAGTTCCGGCAATCAGCCCCAGCATTTT.